The 14 T cell receptor beta chains reported below all come from one sample, sequenced in a study of blood T cell repertoires in COVID-19 (dated by TCRdb to 2018 to 2020). The library was obtained by the immunoSEQ multiplex PCR assay. TCRdb mirrors the immuneACCESS table, restricted to in-frame sequences. Some clones are absent from its copies; in checked studies, under half trace to an unresolved V gene, and the reason for the others is unknown. In all, the sample holds fewer than 400,000 clones, and 87% of those were seen once. The ten largest clones represent about 8.9% of the sample. Source material: PBMCs or T cells enriched from blood (not recorded which). The receptors were sampled from a woman between 18 and 29 years old who had recovered from COVID-19.

The V gene is TRBV7-3, the J gene TRBJ2-1; 9 bases are a match to TRBD1. Per germline, CDR1 SGHTA and CDR2 FQGTGA. The CDR3 extends over 14 amino acids. The V segment lost 2 bases and the J segment 4 bases; nucleotides outside the gene matches: 0. CDR3 region: CASSLGTGYNEQFF. CDR3 DNA sequence: TGTGCCAGCAGCTTAGGGACAGGGTACAATGAGCAGTTCTTC.

The chain is built from TRBV6-5 and TRBJ2-2, with a weak D call TRBD1 (6 bases). CDR1 and CDR2 (germline): MNHEY, SVGAGI. The CDR3 runs to 14 residues. V was pared by 0 bases and J by 7 bases, with 9 bases between. The DNA for the CDR3 is TGTGCCAGCAGTTACTCGAGGGGGAGCGGGGAGCTGTTTTTT. The encoded protein is CASSYSRGSGELFF.

V gene TRBV18 combines with J gene TRBJ2-7, with a possible D match to TRBD2 (6 bases). Germline assignment: CDR1 KGHSH and CDR2 LQKENI. Trimming took 6 bases from V and 4 from J, leaving 16 bases between them. This CDR3 spans 14 amino acids. The CDR3 bases are TGTGCCAGCTCCTCTTTGCCCGGAGGGTACGAGCAGTACTTC. Translating it yields CASSSLPGGYEQYF.

The V call is TRBV30, the J call TRBJ2-2; D may be TRBD1 (6 bases). In germline, CDR1 is GTSNPN, CDR2 SVGIG (reference sequence). CDR3 size: 12 residues. The V end was cut by 3 bases, the J end by 6 bases, with 8 bases between. The CDR3 coding sequence is TGTGCCTGGAGAGGGGGACCCGGGGAGCTGTTTTTT. Amino acid sequence: CAWRGGPGELFF.

This clone was counted once. This sequence joins TRBV5-1 and TRBJ1-6; no reliable D call. Trimming shortened V by 4 bases and J by 8 bases, and 10 bases separated the two germline ends. In germline, CDR1 is SGHRS, CDR2 YFSETQ. The CDR3 has 13 residues. This CDR3 is CASSIGRDSPLHF. The CDR3 nucleotides read TGCGCCAGCAGCATCGGGAGGGATTCACCCCTCCACTTT.

The chain carries TRBV2 and TRBJ1-2; 8 bases line up with TRBD1. This CDR3 is 14 amino acids long. Looked up from germline, CDR1 is SNHLY and CDR2 is FYNNEI. The trim removed 8 bases at V and 7 bases at J, leaving 12 bases unmatched. CDR3 nucleotide sequence: TGTGCCAGCCCCCTTTACAGGGGGGTTGGTGGCTACACCTTC. Protein sequence: CASPLYRGVGGYTF.

The chain uses TRBV7-8 and TRBJ2-7; D is perhaps TRBD1 (6 bases). Per germline, CDR1 SGHVS and CDR2 FQNEAQ. The CDR3 length is 14 residues. Trimming pared 1 base from V and 1 base from J, leaving 8 bases between. The CDR3 reads CASSLGTASYEQYF. CDR3 coding DNA: TGTGCCAGCAGCTTAGGGACAGCATCCTACGAGCAGTACTTC.

The gene calls are TRBV15 and TRBJ1-1, with D unresolved. Trimming removed 0 bases at V and 3 bases at J, with 5 bases between. The length of the CDR3 is 13 residues. CDR1 and CDR2 (germline): LNHNV, YYDKDF (reference sequence). CDR3 sequence (DNA): TGTGCCACCAGCAGAGATTCGGACACTGAAGCTTTCTTT. Translating it yields CATSRDSDTEAFF.

This sequence joins TRBV5-4 and TRBJ1-3; no reliable D call. CDR3 length: 12 residues. Germline V lookup: CDR1 SGHNT, CDR2 YYREEE (reference sequence). V lost 2 bases, J lost 4 bases, and 4 bases lay in between. CDR3 in DNA: TGTGCCAGCAGCTTAGCGGGAAACACCATATATTTT. Its protein product is CASSLAGNTIYF.

A single count supports this clone. The CDR3 DNA is TGTGCCAGCAGTGAAACCGGGGGGAGGGGCTACAATGAGCAGTTCTTC. This sequence encodes CASSETGGRGYNEQFF. This chain links TRBV3-1 (or the pseudogene TRBV3-2) with TRBJ2-1; 7 nucleotides agree with TRBD2. This CDR3 region has 16 residues. J was trimmed by 3 bases and V by 6 bases; bases with no gene match: 11. In germline, CDR1 is LGHDT, CDR2 YNNKEL (reference sequence).

The chain links TRBV7-3 to TRBJ2-2; 7 bases fit TRBD1. The CDR3 totals 14 residues. Germline loops: CDR1 SGHTA, CDR2 FQGTGA. Germline trimming cut 5 bases from V and 3 bases from J; bases unmatched to any gene: 3. CDR3 bases: TGTGCCAGCAGCGGGGACAGTTACACCGGGGAGCTGTTTTTT. This gives the protein CASSGDSYTGELFF.

The CDR3 spells CASSQAYRRDRGWQPQHF. As DNA, the CDR3 is TGTGCCAGCAGCCAAGCATATCGACGAGACAGGGGGTGGCAGCCCCAGCATTTT. The chain employs TRBV4-2 and TRBJ1-5; 9 nucleotides align to TRBD1. CDR1 and CDR2 from the germline V gene are LGHNA and YNFKEQ. This CDR3 is built from 18 residues. The trim removed 1 base at V and 7 bases at J, leaving 14 bases unmatched.

This clone was recorded once. The chain joins TRBV11-1 to TRBJ2-5, with 13 bases that match TRBD2. Germline V gives CDR1 SGHAT, CDR2 FQDESV (reference sequence). The trim removed 4 bases at V and 2 bases at J, leaving 1 base unmatched. The CDR3 spans 15 residues. CDR3 sequence (DNA): TGTGCCAGCAGCTCGGGACTAGCGGGGCAAGAGACCCAGTACTTC. This codes for CASSSGLAGQETQYF.

CDR3: CASSSFQAPSYNEQFF. In DNA, the CDR3 is TGTGCCAGCAGTTCGTTTCAAGCGCCCTCCTACAATGAGCAGTTCTTC. This chain joins TRBV6-2 or TRBV6-3 and TRBJ2-1, with D hard to call. Germline V gene lookup returns CDR1 MNHEY and CDR2 SVGEGT. The CDR3 loop spans 16 amino acids. The V end lost 4 bases, the J end lost 0 bases, and 13 bases lay between the germline ends.